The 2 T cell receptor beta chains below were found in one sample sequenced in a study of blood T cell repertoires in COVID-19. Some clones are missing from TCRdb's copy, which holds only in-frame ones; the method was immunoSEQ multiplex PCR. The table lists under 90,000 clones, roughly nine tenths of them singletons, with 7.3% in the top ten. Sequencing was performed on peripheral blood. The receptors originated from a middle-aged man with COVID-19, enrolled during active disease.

The CDR3 reads CASSYSGTGWGDEQFF. In DNA, the CDR3 is TGTGCCAGCAGTTACTCGGGGACAGGGTGGGGGGATGAGCAGTTCTTC. This chain connects TRBV6-5 to TRBJ2-1; TRBD1 aligns across 9 bases. CDR3 size: 16 residues. The junction had 8 bases not matched to a gene; V was cut back by 0 bases and J by 8 bases. CDR1 and CDR2 (germline): MNHEY, SVGAGI.

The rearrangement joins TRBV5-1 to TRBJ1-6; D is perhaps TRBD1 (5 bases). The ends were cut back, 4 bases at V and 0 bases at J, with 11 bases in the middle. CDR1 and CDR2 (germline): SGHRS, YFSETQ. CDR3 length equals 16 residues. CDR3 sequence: CASSRRQSSYNSPLHF. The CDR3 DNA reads TGCGCCAGCAGCCGCCGACAGAGCTCCTATAATTCACCCCTCCACTTT.